These 8 T cell receptor beta chains were all obtained from the same sample, sequenced in a study of blood T cell repertoires in COVID-19. Profiled with immunoSEQ multiplex PCR; TCRdb holds only in-frame clones, not every one. This table has fewer than 200,000 clones, around nine tenths appearing once. Material: peripheral blood. Every receptor here comes from a woman aged 70-85 years with COVID-19, enrolled during active disease.

The chain uses TRBV7-9 and TRBJ2-6, with 8 bases fitting TRBD1. Germline CDR1 and CDR2: SEHNR and FQNEAQ (reference sequence). The CDR3 consists of 15 residues. In nucleotides, the CDR3 is TGTGCTTCGGACAGGGAAGTTACTGGGGCCAACGTCCTGACTTTC. It translates to CASDREVTGANVLTF.

The table lists this clone with a count of one. The chain links TRBV6-1 to TRBJ1-2; 9 bases agree with TRBD1. The germline V gene has CDR1 MNHNS and CDR2 SASEGT. The CDR3 has 18 residues. Losses at the gene ends were 4 bases for V and 0 bases for J; bases not matched to a gene: 12. The CDR3 reads CASSARRQGGSANYGYTF. DNA of the CDR3: TGTGCCAGCAGTGCAAGGCGACAGGGGGGTTCTGCTAACTATGGCTACACCTTC.

The V gene is TRBV18, the J gene TRBJ2-3; TRBD2 matches 12 bases. CDR3 length equals 16 residues. Germline V gene lookup returns CDR1 KGHSH and CDR2 LQKENI. V shed 3 bases and J 8 bases; nucleotides not matched to a gene: 9. Written as DNA, the CDR3 is TGTGCCAGCTCACCTCGACTAGCGGGAGAAAAAATTACGCAGTATTTT. Translation: CASSPRLAGEKITQYF.

This clone was observed a single time. The chain has TRBV28 and TRBJ1-2; TRBD1 matches 9 bases. Germline V gene data show CDR1 as MDHEN and CDR2 as SYDVKM. This CDR3 is built from 17 residues. J lost 0 bases, V lost 5 bases, and 10 bases had no gene match. CDR3 DNA: TGTGCCAGCAGTCCGACCCCGGGACAGGGAGCTAACTATGGCTACACCTTC. It encodes CASSPTPGQGANYGYTF.

The chain recombines TRBV6-2 or TRBV6-3 with TRBJ2-1; 9 nucleotides agree with TRBD2. V shed 6 bases and J 4 bases; nucleotides not matched to a gene: 16. The length of the CDR3 is 18 residues. CDR1 is MNHEY and CDR2 is SVGEGT in the germline V gene. The CDR3 DNA follows: TGTGCCAGCAGCCACTCTATCTTGGCGGGAGGGCTATACAATGAGCAGTTCTTC. Protein product: CASSHSILAGGLYNEQFF.

The chain uses TRBV7-6 and TRBJ1-2; possible D gene TRBD1, 5 bases. V shed 5 bases and J shed 8 bases, with 21 bases lying between them. CDR1 and CDR2 from the germline V gene are SGHVS and FNYEAQ. CDR3 length: 15 residues. Here the CDR3 DNA reads TGTGCCAGCAGCCGCCTCCTCGGGGGAGCGAGCGGCTACACCTTC. This translates into CASSRLLGGASGYTF.

The gene calls are TRBV18 and TRBJ1-1; D gene unclear. This CDR3 contains 16 residues. Trimming removed 0 bases from V and 10 bases from J, with 21 bases in between. The germline CDR1 and CDR2 sequences are KGHSH and LQKENI. The CDR3 DNA reads TGTGCCAGCTCACCACCGACGGGATTGGGCCGAGAAGGAGCTTTCTTT. Encoded protein: CASSPPTGLGREGAFF.

The chain is built from TRBV14 and TRBJ2-1; D might be TRBD2 (6 bases). Per the germline V gene, CDR1 is SGHDN and CDR2 is FVKESK. The CDR3 consists of 14 residues. V lost 1 base and J 4 bases, leaving 8 bases between the germline ends. The CDR3 coding sequence is TGTGCCAGCAGCCAAGCGGGAGCGTACAATGAGCAGTTCTTC. Its protein is CASSQAGAYNEQFF. Based on the CDR3 plus reference TRBV14 and TRBJ2-1, the full variable domain is EAGVTQFPSHSVIEKGQTVTLRCDPISGHDNLYWYRRVMGKEIKFLLHFVKESKQDESGMPNNRFLAERTGGTYSTLKVQPAELEDSGVYFCASSQAGAYNEQFFGPGTRLTVL.